This T cell receptor beta chain derives from a study of post-analysis software for immune sequencing data (dated by TCRdb to between 2015 and 2016). Background on the whole study: The recorded disease courses included relapsing-remitting, secondary progressive and progressive-relapsing multiple sclerosis, and some patients had no subtype annotation. The patient repertoires were set against approximately 10 previously published healthy control repertoires from donors whose ages ranged from 6 to 25 years. A subset of samples was prepared in parallel using single-end sample barcoding, then pooled and co-amplified after Illumina adapter ligation.

Results the study describes overall, beyond this receptor: The multiple sclerosis patient group was slightly younger than the control group. Significantly lower normalized Chao1 diversity was found in multiple sclerosis patients than in controls, suggesting substantial peripheral T-cell clonal expansion. Patients showed significantly higher frequencies than controls for five TRBV segments, among them TRBV5-6, TRBV5-1 and TRBV20-1. When samples were clustered directly using the F measure, samples prepared in the same batch co-clustered strongly, which prompted a batch-effect correction.

To demonstrate the VDJtools post-analysis software, TCR beta repertoires were profiled from the peripheral blood of roughly 12 young patients with multiple sclerosis. Multiple sclerosis patients were children and adolescents aged about 6 to 16 years. With respect to this clonotype: Its target antigen remains unknown. Base quality data are lacking; no much larger clone is found one base away.

V loses 3 bases at its end and J loses 6 bases; junction bases beyond the gene matches: 8. The CDR3 starts with the cysteine, ends with the phenylalanine, and has 14 residues. Only the CDR3 DNA is retained, 42 bases long and in frame from the first base. CDR1 SGHRS and CDR2 YFSETQ were looked up in the germline V gene. Library preparation used PCR. These reads were obtained on an Illumina HiSeq 2500. To reduce PCR and sequencing biases, unique molecular identifiers were built into the TCR beta cDNA libraries. Per 1 to 10 million input T cells, approximately 500,000 cDNA molecules were obtained, such that each molecule approximated one T cell. The same protocol used for the earlier healthy control dataset was applied to prepare and sequence the patient libraries. Within a given batch, samples were prepared together, multiplexed and sequenced on the same HiSeq lane. Processing in the source paper ran as follows. MIGEC handled the raw barcoded reads, throwing out single-read molecular identifier groups before consensus assembly and CDR3 extraction. Clonotype tables were post-analysed with VDJtools, and diversity was normalized by down-sampling all datasets to the smallest sample size. Repertoire overlap clustering matched CDR3 amino acid but not nucleotide sequences to correct batch-related cross-sample contamination. TCRdb handled the public reads itself, with Q25 trimming in fastp and clone calling in MiXCR, and kept productive beta chains. Duplicate CDR3 protein sequences are folded into a single record with the most common DNA and genes. The V and J calls come from TCRdb's annotation, not from the publication. For this sample the table gives some 890,000 distinct CDR3 sequences, of which roughly 50% were detected only once. The ten largest clones take up 4.6% of the sample.

The sample taken for sequencing was blood. The receptor was isolated from a girl between 5 and 17 years old with multiple sclerosis. In this chain, TRBV5-1 is recombined with TRBJ1-2; TRBD1 fits 7 bases in the junction. Here the CDR3 is given as CASSSATGNNGYTF. At the DNA level, the sequence is TGCGCCAGCAGCTCAGCGACAGGGAATAATGGCTACACCTTC.